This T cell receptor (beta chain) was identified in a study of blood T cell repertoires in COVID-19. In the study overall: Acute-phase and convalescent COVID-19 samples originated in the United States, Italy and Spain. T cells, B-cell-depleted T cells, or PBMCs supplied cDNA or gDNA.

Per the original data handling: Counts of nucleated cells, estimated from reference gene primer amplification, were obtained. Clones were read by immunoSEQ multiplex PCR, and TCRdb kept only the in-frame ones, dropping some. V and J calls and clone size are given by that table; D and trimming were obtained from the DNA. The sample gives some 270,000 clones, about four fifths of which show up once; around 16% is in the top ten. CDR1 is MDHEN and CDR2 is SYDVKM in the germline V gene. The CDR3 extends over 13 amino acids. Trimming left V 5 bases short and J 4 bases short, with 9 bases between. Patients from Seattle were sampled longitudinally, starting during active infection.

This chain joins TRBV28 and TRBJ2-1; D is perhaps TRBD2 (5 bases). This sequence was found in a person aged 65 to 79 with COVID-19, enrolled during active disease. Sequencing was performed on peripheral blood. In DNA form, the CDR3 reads TGTGCCAGCAGTAGGCGCGGGTACAATGAGCAGTTCTTC. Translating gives CASSRRGYNEQFF.